This T cell receptor (beta chain) was retrieved from a study of response to subunit inactivated influenza vaccine. Whole-study results and caveats: The authors proposed limited new T cell recruitment per seasonal influenza vaccination.

Turning to this clonotype: The antigen is unknown.

With 3 bases removed from V and 2 bases from J, the gap between germline ends came to 10 bases. Germline CDR1 reads GTSNPN; CDR2 reads SVGIG (reference sequence). The CDR3 runs 14 residues. TCRdb processed the RT-PCR reads anew with MiXCR; each CDR3 protein has one entry. This sample yields hundreds of thousands of distinct CDR3 sequences, of which around a sixth are seen a single time; roughly 10% belongs to the top ten. This receptor was obtained from a man aged 45-60 years who received an inactivated influenza vaccine. The chain couples TRBV30 to TRBJ1-4; possible D gene TRBD1, 6 bases. This material consisted of PBMCs from blood, taken roughly 12 days after vaccination. CDR3 protein: CAWSRQATNEKLFF. The CDR3 nucleotides are TGTGCCTGGAGCCGACAGGCGACTAATGAAAAACTGTTTTTT.